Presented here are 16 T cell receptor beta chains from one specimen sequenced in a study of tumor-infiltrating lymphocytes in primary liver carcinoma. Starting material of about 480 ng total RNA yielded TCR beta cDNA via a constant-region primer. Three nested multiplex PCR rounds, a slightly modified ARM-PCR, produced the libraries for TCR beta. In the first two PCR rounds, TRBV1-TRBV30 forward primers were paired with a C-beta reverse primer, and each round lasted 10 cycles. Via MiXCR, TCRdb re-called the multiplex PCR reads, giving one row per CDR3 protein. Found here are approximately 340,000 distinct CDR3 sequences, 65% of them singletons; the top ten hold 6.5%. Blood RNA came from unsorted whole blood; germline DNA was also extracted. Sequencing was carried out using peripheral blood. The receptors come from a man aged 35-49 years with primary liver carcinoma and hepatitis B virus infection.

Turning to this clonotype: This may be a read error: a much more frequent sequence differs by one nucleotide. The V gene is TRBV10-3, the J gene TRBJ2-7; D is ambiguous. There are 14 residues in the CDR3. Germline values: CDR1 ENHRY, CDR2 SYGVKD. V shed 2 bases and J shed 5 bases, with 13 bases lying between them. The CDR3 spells CAISEPVQKNEQYF. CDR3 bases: TGTGCCATCAGTGAGCCAGTACAGAAGAACGAGCAGTACTTC.

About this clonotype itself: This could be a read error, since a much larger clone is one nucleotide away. CDR3 sequence reads: CDSSLIWTPDTQYF. The DNA of the CDR3 is TGTGACAGCAGTTTAATATGGACTCCAGATACGCAGTATTTT. This sequence joins TRBV12-3 or TRBV12-4 and TRBJ2-3; the D gene is possibly TRBD2 (5 bases). The CDR3 has 14 amino acids.

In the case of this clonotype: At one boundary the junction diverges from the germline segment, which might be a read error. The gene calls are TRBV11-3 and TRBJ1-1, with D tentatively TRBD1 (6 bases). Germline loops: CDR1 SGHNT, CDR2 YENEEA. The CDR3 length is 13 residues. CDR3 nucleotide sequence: TGTGCCAGCAACTTAGGCTGGGACACTGGAGCTTTCTTT. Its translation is CASNLGWDTGAFF.

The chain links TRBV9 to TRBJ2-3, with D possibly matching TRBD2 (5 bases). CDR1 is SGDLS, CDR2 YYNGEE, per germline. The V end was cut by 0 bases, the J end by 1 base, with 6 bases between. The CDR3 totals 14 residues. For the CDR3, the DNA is TGTGCCAGCAGCGTAGGGGAGCGCACAGATACGCAGTATTTT. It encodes CASSVGERTDTQYF.

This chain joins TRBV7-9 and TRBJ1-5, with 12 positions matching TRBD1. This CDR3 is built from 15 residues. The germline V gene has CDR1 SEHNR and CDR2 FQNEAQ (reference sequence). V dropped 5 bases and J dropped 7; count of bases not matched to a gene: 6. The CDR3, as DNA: TGTGCCAGCAGCCCGGGACAGGGGGCTCGACAGCCCCAGCATTTT. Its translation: CASSPGQGARQPQHF.

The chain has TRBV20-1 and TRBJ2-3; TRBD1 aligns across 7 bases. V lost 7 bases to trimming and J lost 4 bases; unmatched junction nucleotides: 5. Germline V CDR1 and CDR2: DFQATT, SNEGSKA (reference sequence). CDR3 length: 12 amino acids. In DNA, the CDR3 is TGCAGTGTTGTTCAGGGGGCAGATACGCAGTATTTT. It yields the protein CSVVQGADTQYF.

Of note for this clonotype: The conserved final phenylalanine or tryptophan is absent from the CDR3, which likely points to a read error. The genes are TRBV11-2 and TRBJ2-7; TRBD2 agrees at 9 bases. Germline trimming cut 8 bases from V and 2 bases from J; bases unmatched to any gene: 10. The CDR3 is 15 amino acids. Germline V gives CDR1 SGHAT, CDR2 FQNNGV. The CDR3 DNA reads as TGTGCCAGCTGGGGGGTGACTAGCGGCCCCTACGAGCAGTACTTA. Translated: CASWGVTSGPYEQYL.

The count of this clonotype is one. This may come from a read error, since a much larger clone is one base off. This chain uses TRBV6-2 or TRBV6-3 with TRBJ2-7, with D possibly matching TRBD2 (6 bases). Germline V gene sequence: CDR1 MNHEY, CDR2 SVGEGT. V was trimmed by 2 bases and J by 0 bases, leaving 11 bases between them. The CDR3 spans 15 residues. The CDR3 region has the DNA TGTGCCAGCAGTTACGGACTAACGAACTCCTACGAGCAGTACTTC. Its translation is CASSYGLTNSYEQYF.

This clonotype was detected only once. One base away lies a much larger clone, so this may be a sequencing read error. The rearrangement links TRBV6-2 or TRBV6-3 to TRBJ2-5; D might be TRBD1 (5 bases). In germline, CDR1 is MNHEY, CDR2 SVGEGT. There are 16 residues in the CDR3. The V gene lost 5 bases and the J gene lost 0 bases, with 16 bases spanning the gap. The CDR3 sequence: CASSPRGTRYQETQYF. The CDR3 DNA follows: TGTGCCAGCAGTCCAAGGGGCACTCGCTACCAAGAGACCCAGTACTTC.

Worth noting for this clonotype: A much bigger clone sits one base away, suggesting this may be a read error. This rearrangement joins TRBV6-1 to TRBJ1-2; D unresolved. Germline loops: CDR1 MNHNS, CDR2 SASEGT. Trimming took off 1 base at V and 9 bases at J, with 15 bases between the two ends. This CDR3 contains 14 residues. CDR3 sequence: CASSEDGGFKCYTF. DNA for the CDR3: TGTGCCAGCAGTGAAGACGGAGGTTTCAAGTGCTACACCTTC.

CDR3 residues: CASSLEVGERVEAFF. The DNA for the CDR3 is TGCGCCAGCAGCTTGGAGGTCGGGGAGAGGGTTGAAGCTTTCTTT. The chain recombines TRBV5-1 with TRBJ1-1; D gene uncertain. The V and J ends lost 0 bases and 7 bases respectively, with 16 bases between them. The CDR3 has 15 residues. Germline V lookup: CDR1 SGHRS, CDR2 YFSETQ.

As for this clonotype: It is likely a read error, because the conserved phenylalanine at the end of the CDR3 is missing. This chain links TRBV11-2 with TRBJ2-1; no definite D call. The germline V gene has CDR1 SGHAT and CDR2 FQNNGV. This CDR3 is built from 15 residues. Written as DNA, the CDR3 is TGTGCCAGTAGCTTACTTCGGACCTCGCGGTATGAGCAGTTCGTC. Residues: CASSLLRTSRYEQFV.

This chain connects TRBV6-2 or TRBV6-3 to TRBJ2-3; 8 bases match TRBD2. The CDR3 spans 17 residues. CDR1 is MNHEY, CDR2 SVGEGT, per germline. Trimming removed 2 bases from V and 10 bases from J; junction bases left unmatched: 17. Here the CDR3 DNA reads TGTGCCAGCAGTTACCTCGAAACGGTTAAAGCGGGAGTAGCGCAGTATTTT. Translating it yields CASSYLETVKAGVAQYF.

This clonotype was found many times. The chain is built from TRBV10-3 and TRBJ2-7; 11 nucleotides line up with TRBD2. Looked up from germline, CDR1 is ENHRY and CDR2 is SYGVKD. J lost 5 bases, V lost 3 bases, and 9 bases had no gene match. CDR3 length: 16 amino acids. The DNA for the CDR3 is TGTGCCATCAGTGAATCAAATAGCGGGAGGGCCCACGAGCAGTACTTC. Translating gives CAISESNSGRAHEQYF.

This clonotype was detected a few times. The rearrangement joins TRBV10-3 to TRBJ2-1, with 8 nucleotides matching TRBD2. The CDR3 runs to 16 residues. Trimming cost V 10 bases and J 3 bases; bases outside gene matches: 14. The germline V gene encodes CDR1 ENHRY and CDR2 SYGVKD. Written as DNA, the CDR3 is TGTGCCACTATTGGGGAGCGGGAGAGGGGCTACAATGAGCAGTTCTTC. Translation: CATIGERERGYNEQFF.

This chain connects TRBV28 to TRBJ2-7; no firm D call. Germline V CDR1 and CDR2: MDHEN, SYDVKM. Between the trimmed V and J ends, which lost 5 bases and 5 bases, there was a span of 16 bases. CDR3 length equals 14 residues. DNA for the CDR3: TGTGCCAGCAGTCCCGGTCCCAGTTCTAACGAGCAGTACTTC. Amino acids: CASSPGPSSNEQYF.